This TCR beta chain was sequenced during a study of T cells in Graves' hyperthyroidism and ophthalmopathy. The CDR3 spans 16 residues. V dropped 6 bases and J dropped 7; count of bases not matched to a gene: 10. Germline lookup yields CDR1 SEHNR and CDR2 FQNEAQ (reference sequence). TCR beta CDR3 region amplification was performed from RNA transcripts. Carried out on the TCR CDR3, a first-round RT-PCR used the HTBI primer set. TCRdb redid the calling of the multiplex PCR reads with MiXCR, one entry per CDR3 protein. Of 500,000 to 650,000 distinct CDR3 sequences in the sample, approximately 17% were seen once. Exclusion followed for patients with uncontrolled infection, other autoimmune disease, pregnancy or lactation. Clinical symptoms, serum thyroxine, TRAb, thyroid ultrasound and orbital computed tomography established diagnosis. In the case of this clonotype: As yet, its antigen is unknown.

Study-level points and caveats: Ophthalmopathy was distinguished from stable hyperthyroidism by 13 V-J signatures. Ophthalmopathy was predicted by the model a median of approximately 6.6 months ahead of onset.

This receptor was identified in a woman aged 18 to 35 with Graves' ophthalmopathy. The chain carries TRBV7-9 and TRBJ2-2, with 11 positions matching TRBD2. The sequencing sample was made of blood. As DNA, the CDR3 is TGTGCCAGCAGGGCTACTAGCGGGGGACCGGGCGGGGAGCTGTTTTTT. Amino acid sequence: CASRATSGGPGGELFF.